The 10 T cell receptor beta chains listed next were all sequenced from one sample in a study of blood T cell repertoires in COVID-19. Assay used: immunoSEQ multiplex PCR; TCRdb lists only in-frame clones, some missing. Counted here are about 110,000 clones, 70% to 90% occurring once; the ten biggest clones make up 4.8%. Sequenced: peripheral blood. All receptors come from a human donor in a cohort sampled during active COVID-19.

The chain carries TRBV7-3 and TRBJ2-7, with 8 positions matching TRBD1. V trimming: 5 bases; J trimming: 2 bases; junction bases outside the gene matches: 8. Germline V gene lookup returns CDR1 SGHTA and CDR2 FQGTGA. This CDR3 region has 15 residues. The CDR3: CASSDSRDRTYEQYF. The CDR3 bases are TGTGCCAGCAGCGACTCCCGGGACAGGACCTACGAGCAGTACTTC.

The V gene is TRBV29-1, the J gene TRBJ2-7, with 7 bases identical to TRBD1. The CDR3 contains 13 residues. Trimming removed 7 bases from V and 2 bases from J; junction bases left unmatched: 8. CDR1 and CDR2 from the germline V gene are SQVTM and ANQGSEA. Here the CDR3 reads CSALTTGPYEQYF. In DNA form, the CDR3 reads TGCAGCGCGCTTACGACAGGGCCCTACGAGCAGTACTTC.

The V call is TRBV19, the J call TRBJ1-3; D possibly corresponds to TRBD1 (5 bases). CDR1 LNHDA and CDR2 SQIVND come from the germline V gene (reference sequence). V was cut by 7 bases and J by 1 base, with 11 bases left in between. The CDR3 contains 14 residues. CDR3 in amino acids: CASNRQGSGNTIYF. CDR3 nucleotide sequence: TGTGCCAGTAACCGCCAGGGATCTGGAAACACCATATATTTT. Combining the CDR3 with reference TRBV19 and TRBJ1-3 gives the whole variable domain DGGITQSPKYLFRKEGQNVTLSCEQNLNHDAMYWYRQDPGQGLRLIYYSQIVNDFQKGDIAEGYSVSREKKESFPLTVTSAQKNPTAFYLCASNRQGSGNTIYFGEGSWLTVV.

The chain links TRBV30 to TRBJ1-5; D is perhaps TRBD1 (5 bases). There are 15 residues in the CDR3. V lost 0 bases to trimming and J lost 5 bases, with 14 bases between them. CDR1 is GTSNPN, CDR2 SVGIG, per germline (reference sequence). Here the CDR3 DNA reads TGTGCCTGGAGTGTCGCCGGGGGATGGGATCAGCCCCAGCATTTT. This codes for CAWSVAGGWDQPQHF.

CDR3 nucleotide sequence: TGTGCCAGCAGTACAGGGGGGGCGAGAGCTTTCTTT. Translating it yields CASSTGGARAFF. The chain employs TRBV28 and TRBJ1-1; 8 nucleotides match TRBD1. J was trimmed by 10 bases and V by 5 bases; bases with no gene match: 6. This CDR3 is built from 12 residues. CDR1 MDHEN and CDR2 SYDVKM come from the germline V gene. Full variable domain (missing parts from reference TRBV28 and TRBJ1-1): DVKVTQSSRYLVKRTGEKVFLECVQDMDHENMFWYRQDPGLGLRLIYFSYDVKMKEKGDIPEGYSVSREKKERFSLILESASTNQTSMYLCASSTGGARAFFGQGTRLTVV.

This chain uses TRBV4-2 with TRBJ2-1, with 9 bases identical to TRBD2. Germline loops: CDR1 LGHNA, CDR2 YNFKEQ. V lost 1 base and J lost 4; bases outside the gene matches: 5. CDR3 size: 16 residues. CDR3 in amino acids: CASSQGGAGGYNEQFF. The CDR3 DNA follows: TGTGCCAGCAGCCAAGGGGGAGCGGGGGGATACAATGAGCAGTTCTTC.

CDR3 region: CASSAVPTGVGYEQYF. The CDR3 DNA is TGCGCCAGCAGCGCAGTACCGACAGGGGTCGGTTACGAGCAGTACTTC. The rearrangement links TRBV5-1 to TRBJ2-7; 8 nucleotides align to TRBD1. J lost 4 bases, V lost 4 bases, and 13 bases had no gene match. The CDR3 runs 16 residues. Germline V CDR1 and CDR2: SGHRS, YFSETQ.

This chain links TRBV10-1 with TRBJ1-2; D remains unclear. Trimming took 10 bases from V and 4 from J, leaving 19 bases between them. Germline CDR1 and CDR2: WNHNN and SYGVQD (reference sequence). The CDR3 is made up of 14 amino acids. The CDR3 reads CATLTAVGVYGYTF. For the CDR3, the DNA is TGCGCCACCCTCACGGCCGTCGGGGTCTATGGCTACACCTTC.

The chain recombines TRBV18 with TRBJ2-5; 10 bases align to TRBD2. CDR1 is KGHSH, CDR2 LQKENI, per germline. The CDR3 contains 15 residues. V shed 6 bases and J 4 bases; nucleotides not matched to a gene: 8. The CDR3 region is CASSSAGGPSETQYF. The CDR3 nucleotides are TGTGCCAGCTCGTCAGCGGGAGGGCCGTCAGAGACCCAGTACTTC.

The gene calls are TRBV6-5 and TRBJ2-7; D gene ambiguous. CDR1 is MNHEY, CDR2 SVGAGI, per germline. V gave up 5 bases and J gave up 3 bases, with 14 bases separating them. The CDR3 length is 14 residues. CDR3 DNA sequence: TGTGCCAGCAGTCGAGACTCCGGAAGCTACGAGCAGTACTTC. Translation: CASSRDSGSYEQYF.